These T cell receptor beta chains were read from a single sample in a study of graft-versus-host responses after intestinal transplantation. Profiled with immunoSEQ multiplex PCR; TCRdb holds only in-frame clones, not every one. The sample includes 57,000 or so clones, around nine tenths of them seen just once. Material: PBMCs, obtained around 120 days after intestinal transplantation. These TCRs come from a human patient who received an intestinal transplant, so some T cells may come from the graft donor. Each CDR3 is given with its conserved first and last residue. Fields, in order: D gene, J gene, clone size, V gene, CDR3 protein, CDR3 DNA. D genes are given only for firm matches. A row's size may be missing; if present it is once, few, many or a size class.

d_gene: TRBD1
j_gene: TRBJ1-2
abundance: .
v_gene: TRBV5-8
CDR3aa: CASSLRQGAVGYTF
CDR3nt: TGTGCCAGCAGCCTGCGACAGGGGGCGGTAGGCTACACCTTC

d_gene: .
j_gene: TRBJ1-2
abundance: .
v_gene: TRBV19
CDR3aa: CASSLLGGYGYTF
CDR3nt: TGTGCCAGTAGCCTCCTCGGGGGTTATGGTTACACCTTC

d_gene: TRBD2
j_gene: TRBJ2-5
abundance: .
v_gene: TRBV29-1
CDR3aa: CSVEDPTWGGETQYF
CDR3nt: TGCAGCGTTGAAGATCCCACCTGGGGAGGGGAGACCCAGTACTTC

d_gene: .
j_gene: TRBJ2-2
abundance: few
v_gene: TRBV27
CDR3aa: CASSWIDNTGELFF
CDR3nt: TGTGCCAGCAGTTGGATTGACAACACCGGGGAGCTGTTTTTT

d_gene: .
j_gene: TRBJ2-1
abundance: .
v_gene: TRBV7-9
CDR3aa: CASSSQAWDDSKRHNEQFF
CDR3nt: TGTGCCAGCAGCTCCCAGGCCTGGGACGACAGCAAGAGGCACAATGAGCAGTTCTTC

d_gene: .
j_gene: TRBJ2-7
abundance: .
v_gene: TRBV7-2
CDR3aa: CASTKQGYEQYF
CDR3nt: TGTGCCAGCACCAAACAGGGCTACGAGCAGTACTTC

d_gene: .
j_gene: TRBJ1-1
abundance: .
v_gene: TRBV5-1
CDR3aa: CASSLVGGPNTEAFF
CDR3nt: TGCGCCAGCTCCCTCGTGGGGGGCCCGAACACTGAAGCTTTCTTT

d_gene: .
j_gene: TRBJ1-1
abundance: .
v_gene: TRBV27
CDR3aa: CASSYNSGTEAFF
CDR3nt: TGTGCCAGCAGTTACAACTCAGGGACTGAAGCTTTCTTT

d_gene: .
j_gene: TRBJ1-1
abundance: .
v_gene: TRBV19
CDR3aa: CASSIGVGTMNTEAFF
CDR3nt: TGTGCCAGTAGTATAGGCGTCGGAACTATGAACACTGAAGCTTTCTTT

d_gene: .
j_gene: TRBJ2-2
abundance: .
v_gene: TRBV12-2
CDR3aa: CASRLNQGDTGELFF
CDR3nt: TGTGCAAGTCGCTTAAATCAGGGCGACACCGGGGAGCTGTTTTTT

d_gene: TRBD2
j_gene: TRBJ2-1
abundance: .
v_gene: TRBV29-1
CDR3aa: CSVGKAGAVHEQFF
CDR3nt: TGCAGCGTTGGAAAAGCGGGGGCCGTCCATGAGCAGTTCTTC

d_gene: TRBD1
j_gene: TRBJ1-3
abundance: .
v_gene: TRBV9
CDR3aa: CASSPGTGQGSPSSGNTIYF
CDR3nt: TGTGCCAGCAGCCCTGGGACGGGACAGGGGTCCCCGAGCTCTGGAAACACCATATATTTT

d_gene: TRBD1
j_gene: TRBJ2-3
abundance: .
v_gene: TRBV4-1
CDR3aa: CASSRATGGAWNTQYF
CDR3nt: TGCGCCAGCAGCAGGGCGACAGGGGGCGCATGGAATACGCAGTATTTT

d_gene: .
j_gene: TRBJ2-1
abundance: once
v_gene: TRBV11-1
CDR3aa: CASSFGSSSYNEQFF
CDR3nt: TGTGCCAGCAGTTTCGGGTCTAGCTCCTACAATGAGCAGTTCTTC

d_gene: .
j_gene: TRBJ1-6
abundance: .
v_gene: TRBV7-9
CDR3aa: CASSSRGLYNSPLHF
CDR3nt: TGTGCCAGCAGCTCCCGAGGACTCTATAATTCACCCCTCCACTTT

d_gene: .
j_gene: TRBJ2-3
abundance: .
v_gene: TRBV4-1
CDR3aa: CASSQPFGSRTDTQYF
CDR3nt: TGCGCCAGCAGCCAGCCCTTTGGCAGCCGCACAGATACGCAGTATTTT

d_gene: .
j_gene: TRBJ2-1
abundance: .
v_gene: TRBV7-3
CDR3aa: CASSLDLYYNEQFF
CDR3nt: TGTGCCAGCAGCTTAGATTTGTATTACAATGAGCAGTTCTTC

d_gene: .
j_gene: TRBJ2-5
abundance: .
v_gene: TRBV5-4
CDR3aa: CASSPGGSVSGKETQYF
CDR3nt: TGTGCCAGCAGCCCGGGTGGGTCAGTCTCAGGGAAAGAGACCCAGTACTTC

d_gene: .
j_gene: TRBJ2-7
abundance: .
v_gene: TRBV7-7
CDR3aa: CASSFIARGSYEQYF
CDR3nt: TGTGCCAGCAGCTTTATTGCGCGGGGCTCCTACGAGCAGTACTTC

d_gene: .
j_gene: TRBJ2-7
abundance: .
v_gene: TRBV30
CDR3aa: CAWESKLRSYEQYF
CDR3nt: TGTGCCTGGGAATCTAAACTACGATCCTACGAGCAGTACTTC

d_gene: TRBD1
j_gene: TRBJ1-4
abundance: .
v_gene: TRBV6-5
CDR3aa: CASSVGQGNEKLFF
CDR3nt: TGTGCCAGCAGTGTGGGACAGGGTAATGAAAAACTGTTTTTT

d_gene: .
j_gene: TRBJ2-7
abundance: .
v_gene: TRBV19
CDR3aa: CASSGVDISYEQYF
CDR3nt: TGTGCCAGTAGTGGTGTTGACATTTCTTACGAGCAGTACTTC

d_gene: .
j_gene: TRBJ1-5
abundance: few
v_gene: TRBV27
CDR3aa: CASSLGFNQPQHF
CDR3nt: TGTGCCAGCAGTTTGGGCTTCAATCAGCCCCAGCATTTT

d_gene: .
j_gene: TRBJ2-5
abundance: .
v_gene: TRBV7-6
CDR3aa: CASSNRGDRETQYF
CDR3nt: TGTGCCAGCAGCAATCGTGGGGACCGGGAGACCCAGTACTTC

d_gene: TRBD2
j_gene: TRBJ2-3
abundance: .
v_gene: TRBV10-3
CDR3aa: CAISDPSGGGLDTQYF
CDR3nt: TGTGCCATCAGTGATCCTAGCGGGGGAGGTCTGGATACGCAGTATTTT

d_gene: .
j_gene: TRBJ1-4
abundance: .
v_gene: TRBV25-1
CDR3aa: CASSEWEWGTNEKLFF
CDR3nt: TGTGCCAGCAGTGAATGGGAGTGGGGGACTAATGAAAAACTGTTTTTT

d_gene: .
j_gene: TRBJ2-7
abundance: .
v_gene: TRBV15
CDR3aa: CATSRASGYEQYF
CDR3nt: TGTGCCACCAGCAGAGCATCGGGCTACGAGCAGTACTTC

d_gene: TRBD1
j_gene: TRBJ2-5
abundance: .
v_gene: TRBV9
CDR3aa: CASSVGWDRKETQYF
CDR3nt: TGTGCCAGCAGCGTAGGATGGGACAGAAAAGAGACCCAGTACTTC